Following are 32 T cell receptor beta chains from one sample sequenced in a study of blood T cell repertoires in COVID-19. Using immunoSEQ multiplex PCR, the repertoire was profiled, and TCRdb retains in-frame clones only, with some absent. The sample has about 60,000 clones, around 85% seen once. Specimen: peripheral blood. These TCRs come from a human donor in a cohort sampled during active COVID-19.

The gene calls are TRBV6-4 and TRBJ2-1, with 11 bases fitting TRBD2. CDR1 MRHNA and CDR2 SNTAGT come from the germline V gene. The CDR3 spans 17 residues. Trimming at V came to 6 bases and at J to 2 bases, leaving 9 bases not matched to a gene. The CDR3 loop reads CASRPRLAGKPYNEQFF. The CDR3 nucleotides are TGTGCCAGCAGGCCCAGACTAGCGGGAAAACCCTACAATGAGCAGTTCTTC.

The V and J genes are TRBV6-2 or TRBV6-3 and TRBJ2-7, with TRBD2 matching over 14 bases. This CDR3 comprises 17 residues. CDR1 is MNHEY and CDR2 is SVGEGT in the germline V gene. Trimming cost V 4 bases and J 6 bases; bases outside gene matches: 11. For the CDR3, the DNA is TGTGCCAGCAGTTTTAGACTAGCGGGAGGGCCATCCCGCGAGCAGTACTTC. This gives the protein CASSFRLAGGPSREQYF.

This chain links TRBV10-3 with TRBJ1-1, with no clear D. Trimming stripped 2 bases from V and 0 bases from J, with 4 bases between. CDR3 size: 13 residues. Per the germline V gene, CDR1 is ENHRY and CDR2 is SYGVKD. This CDR3 reads CAISEGVNTEAFF. DNA for the CDR3: TGTGCCATCAGTGAGGGAGTGAACACTGAAGCTTTCTTT.

V is TRBV5-1 and J is TRBJ2-7, with 12 bases lining up with TRBD1. Germline V gives CDR1 SGHRS, CDR2 YFSETQ. The CDR3 runs 16 residues. V was pared by 3 bases and J by 4 bases, with 8 bases of the junction left unmatched. CDR3 coding DNA: TGCGCCAGCAGCTCCATAGGGACAGGGGGCATGTACGAGCAGTACTTC. This encodes CASSSIGTGGMYEQYF.

This clone was found a few times. The CDR3 sequence: CASSQVANYGYTF. CDR3 nucleotides: TGTGCCAGCAGTCAGGTGGCTAACTATGGCTACACCTTC. The chain carries TRBV5-4 and TRBJ1-2; D remains unclear. The V and J ends lost 5 bases and 0 bases respectively, with 8 bases between them. Germline values: CDR1 SGHNT, CDR2 YYREEE (reference sequence). This CDR3 is built from 13 residues.

V gene TRBV9 combines with J gene TRBJ2-2; maybe TRBD2 (6 bases). Germline loops: CDR1 SGDLS, CDR2 YYNGEE. This CDR3 is built from 18 residues. V gave up 4 bases and J gave up 0 bases, with 19 bases separating them. The CDR3 spells CASSLKGLGGANTGELFF. As DNA, the CDR3 is TGTGCCAGCAGCCTAAAAGGGCTGGGCGGGGCGAACACCGGGGAGCTGTTTTTT.

This chain connects TRBV28 to TRBJ2-1, with 10 bases aligning to TRBD2. The J segment lost 1 base and the V segment lost 8 bases, leaving 5 bases of the junction unmatched. The CDR3 loop spans 15 amino acids. Germline values: CDR1 MDHEN, CDR2 SYDVKM. The CDR3 DNA is TGTGCCAGCCTAGCGGGAGTCGGGTCCTACAATGAGCAGTTCTTC. It translates to CASLAGVGSYNEQFF.

This chain joins TRBV6-5 and TRBJ1-1; no reliable D call. CDR1 MNHEY and CDR2 SVGAGI come from the germline V gene. This CDR3 has 14 residues. V lost 6 bases and J 1 base, leaving 12 bases between the germline ends. CDR3 region: CASSKTGENTEAFF. The CDR3 DNA reads as TGTGCCAGCAGCAAAACCGGGGAGAACACTGAAGCTTTCTTT.

The chain links TRBV18 to TRBJ1-1; D remains ambiguous. Deletions cut 5 bases from V and 4 bases from J, with 11 bases between. This CDR3 contains 13 residues. The V gene's germline CDR1 is KGHSH and CDR2 LQKENI. The CDR3 sequence: CASSTAVGTEAFF. CDR3 nucleotide sequence: TGTGCCAGCTCAACAGCGGTGGGCACTGAAGCTTTCTTT.

V gene TRBV21-1 combines with J gene TRBJ2-4; the table's D call, TRBD2, has no DNA check behind it. TRBV21-1 is a documented pseudogene. CDR3 length: 11 amino acids. In DNA form, the CDR3 reads TGTGCGGCTGGAGGGGTCGGCATTCAGTACTTC. Its protein product is CAAGGVGIQYF.

The chain carries TRBV28 and TRBJ1-2, with TRBD1 matching 8 bases. Trimming took 7 bases from V and 8 from J; bases not matched to a gene: 9. Germline assignment: CDR1 MDHEN and CDR2 SYDVKM. This CDR3 has 13 residues. CDR3 protein: CASKPTGEGGYTF. CDR3 nucleotide sequence: TGTGCCAGCAAACCGACAGGGGAAGGGGGCTACACCTTC.

The chain recombines TRBV19 with TRBJ2-1; perhaps TRBD2 as D (6 bases). This CDR3 contains 15 residues. Germline CDR1 LNHDA, CDR2 SQIVND (reference sequence). V shed 3 bases and J shed 2 bases, with 11 bases lying between them. The CDR3 loop is CASSIRGGTYNEQFF. The CDR3, as DNA: TGTGCCAGTAGTATTCGCGGCGGGACCTACAATGAGCAGTTCTTC.

The V and J genes are TRBV28 and TRBJ2-7; D is possibly TRBD2 (6 bases). Germline V lookup: CDR1 MDHEN, CDR2 SYDVKM. CDR3 length: 16 residues. Trimming removed 1 base at V and 1 base at J, with 14 bases between. CDR3 nucleotides: TGTGCCAGCAGTTTATCGGTAGCGGCTCGTTCCTACGAGCAGTACTTC. Protein sequence: CASSLSVAARSYEQYF. Full variable domain (missing parts from reference TRBV28 and TRBJ2-7): DVKVTQSSRYLVKRTGEKVFLECVQDMDHENMFWYRQDPGLGLRLIYFSYDVKMKEKGDIPEGYSVSREKKERFSLILESASTNQTSMYLCASSLSVAARSYEQYFGPGTRLTVT.

There are a few counts of this clone. The J gene is TRBJ1-1, the V gene TRBV3-1 (or the pseudogene TRBV3-2); 11 bases are a match to TRBD1. This CDR3 spans 17 amino acids. J was trimmed by 3 bases and V by 4 bases; bases with no gene match: 10. Germline V gene sequence: CDR1 LGHDT, CDR2 YNNKEL (reference sequence). The chain's CDR3 is CASSRGQGASRDTEAFF. The CDR3 coding sequence is TGTGCCAGCAGCCGAGGACAGGGGGCGAGTAGAGACACTGAAGCTTTCTTT.

This rearrangement joins TRBV11-1 to TRBJ2-1; D might be TRBD2 (6 bases). This CDR3 is 16 amino acids long. V shed 1 base and J shed 3 bases, with 13 bases lying between them. The germline gives CDR1 SGHAT, CDR2 FQDESV (reference sequence). The CDR3 here is CASSLGGVLSYNEQFF. CDR3 coding DNA: TGTGCCAGCAGCTTAGGGGGGGTGCTTAGCTACAATGAGCAGTTCTTC.

This chain joins TRBV19 and TRBJ2-7; D is unclear. Trimming shortened V by 6 bases and J by 3 bases, and 15 bases separated the two germline ends. Germline V lookup: CDR1 LNHDA, CDR2 SQIVND (reference sequence). CDR3 size: 14 residues. The CDR3 loop is CASSTLKPLYEQYF. The CDR3 nucleotides are TGTGCCAGTAGCACCCTCAAGCCACTCTACGAGCAGTACTTC.

This clone was seen a few times. In nucleotides, the CDR3 is TGTGCCAGTGGGGGTGCAGGGGGGATTGGGTGGACCCAGTACTTC. Protein product: CASGGAGGIGWTQYF. The chain joins TRBV19 to TRBJ2-5; tentative D call: TRBD1 (7 bases). The CDR3 consists of 15 residues. Germline CDR1 reads LNHDA; CDR2 reads SQIVND (reference sequence). The germline V and J ends were trimmed by 8 bases and 7 bases, with 23 bases remaining between them. Combining the CDR3 with reference TRBV19 and TRBJ2-5 gives the whole variable domain DGGITQSPKYLFRKEGQNVTLSCEQNLNHDAMYWYRQDPGQGLRLIYYSQIVNDFQKGDIAEGYSVSREKKESFPLTVTSAQKNPTAFYLCASGGAGGIGWTQYFGPGTRLLVL.

The chain joins TRBV6-2 or TRBV6-3 to TRBJ2-3, with 9 bases that match TRBD2. The CDR3 extends over 16 amino acids. The J segment lost 4 bases and the V segment lost 5 bases, leaving 10 bases of the junction unmatched. Germline CDR1 is MNHEY and CDR2 is SVGEGT. Here the CDR3 DNA reads TGTGCCAGCAGTCGCAATCTAGCGGGATCGGCAGATACGCAGTATTTT. It codes for CASSRNLAGSADTQYF.

The rearrangement joins TRBV28 to TRBJ1-5; 10 bases align to TRBD1. V gave up 6 bases and J gave up 2 bases; unmatched junction bases: 7. The germline CDR1 and CDR2 sequences are MDHEN and SYDVKM. The CDR3 contains 16 residues. The CDR3 is CASSSDRGEGNQPQHF. Written as DNA, the CDR3 is TGTGCCAGCAGCTCGGACAGGGGGGAAGGCAATCAGCCCCAGCATTTT.

The rearrangement links TRBV24-1 to TRBJ1-5; maybe TRBD1 (6 bases). Per the germline V gene, CDR1 is KGHDR and CDR2 is SFDVKD. This CDR3 is built from 13 residues. Trimming took off 7 bases at V and 7 bases at J, with 13 bases between the two ends. CDR3: CATSSRQGQPQHF. As DNA, the CDR3 is TGTGCCACCAGCTCAAGGCAGGGGCAGCCCCAGCATTTT.

The genes are TRBV19 and TRBJ2-4; TRBD2 is a possible D gene (6 bases). CDR1 LNHDA and CDR2 SQIVND come from the germline V gene (reference sequence). Trimming removed 4 bases from V and 10 bases from J, with 11 bases in between. This CDR3 is built from 12 residues. The CDR3 region has the DNA TGTGCCAGTAGTACCGCGGGGACGATTCAGTACTTC. This sequence encodes CASSTAGTIQYF. The complete variable domain, with remaining parts taken from reference TRBV19 and TRBJ2-4, reads DGGITQSPKYLFRKEGQNVTLSCEQNLNHDAMYWYRQDPGQGLRLIYYSQIVNDFQKGDIAEGYSVSREKKESFPLTVTSAQKNPTAFYLCASSTAGTIQYFGAGTRLSVL.

This rearrangement joins TRBV7-2 to TRBJ1-5; 8 bases are shared with TRBD1. There are 15 residues in the CDR3. Germline CDR1 is SGHTA and CDR2 is FQGNSA. V dropped 1 base and J dropped 5; count of bases not matched to a gene: 4. Written as DNA, the CDR3 is TGTGCCAGCAGCTTAGGGGACAGGCCACATCAGCCCCAGCATTTT. Its protein product is CASSLGDRPHQPQHF. The full variable domain, rest sourced from reference TRBV7-2 and TRBJ1-5, is GAGVSQSPSNKVTEKGKDVELRCDPISGHTALYWYRQSLGQGLEFLIYFQGNSAPDKSGLPSDRFSAERTGGSVSTLTIQRTQQEDSAVYLCASSLGDRPHQPQHFGDGTRLSIL.

V usage is TRBV3-1 (or the pseudogene TRBV3-2) and J usage is TRBJ2-3, with 7 bases that match TRBD1. The CDR3 length is 16 residues. The V and J ends lost 2 bases and 2 bases, in that order; junction bases with no gene match: 7. Germline V lookup: CDR1 LGHDT, CDR2 YNNKEL (reference sequence). DNA for the CDR3: TGTGCCAGCAGCCAAACGGGACAGTACTACACAGATACGCAGTATTTT. It codes for CASSQTGQYYTDTQYF.

V usage is TRBV7-9 and J usage is TRBJ1-4; tentatively, D is TRBD1 (5 bases). This CDR3 comprises 16 residues. Trimming stripped 6 bases from V and 7 bases from J, with 21 bases between. Per the germline V gene, CDR1 is SEHNR and CDR2 is FQNEAQ (reference sequence). The CDR3 nucleotides are TGTGCCAGCAGGCACTTTCTTCAGGGTTTGAGTGAAAAACTGTTTTTT. This encodes CASRHFLQGLSEKLFF.

The chain recombines TRBV6-5 with TRBJ1-5, with 7 bases matching TRBD1. V gave up 2 bases and J gave up 2 bases; unmatched junction bases: 3. Germline V CDR1 and CDR2: MNHEY, SVGAGI. The length of the CDR3 is 15 residues. As DNA, the CDR3 is TGTGCCAGCAGTTACCCAGACAGGGGCAATCAGCCCCAGCATTTT. Its protein is CASSYPDRGNQPQHF.

The J gene is TRBJ2-5, the V gene TRBV2; D might be TRBD2 (6 bases). The length of the CDR3 is 15 residues. Germline CDR1 reads SNHLY; CDR2 reads FYNNEI. V was pared by 2 bases and J by 13 bases, with 23 bases between. The CDR3 protein is CASSEPGGASRVGYF. For the CDR3, the DNA is TGTGCCAGCAGTGAACCCGGGGGAGCATCCAGGGTAGGGTACTTC.

This chain uses TRBV5-1 with TRBJ2-4; 8 nucleotides match TRBD1. With 1 base clipped from V and 6 bases from J, the junction kept 3 bases outside the gene matches. In germline, CDR1 is SGHRS, CDR2 YFSETQ. The CDR3 is 14 residues long. CDR3 sequence: CASSLPDRGNIQYF. As DNA, the CDR3 is TGCGCCAGCAGCTTGCCTGACAGGGGAAACATTCAGTACTTC.

The chain is built from TRBV30 and TRBJ2-2; 14 positions match TRBD2. V shed 5 bases, J shed 6 bases, and the junction held 8 bases outside the gene matches. The CDR3 runs 16 residues. The V gene's germline CDR1 is GTSNPN and CDR2 SVGIG (reference sequence). The CDR3 DNA reads TGTGCCTGGGGACTCGGGACTAGCGGGAGCGCCGGGGAGCTGTTTTTT. Translation gives CAWGLGTSGSAGELFF.

This rearrangement joins TRBV7-6 to TRBJ2-5; 9 bases match TRBD2. The CDR3 contains 15 residues. V shed 4 bases and J 5 bases; nucleotides not matched to a gene: 8. Per germline, CDR1 SGHVS and CDR2 FNYEAQ. In nucleotides, the CDR3 is TGTGCCAGCAGCTCCAATAGCGGGAGCGGGGAGACCCAGTACTTC. It specifies CASSSNSGSGETQYF. The whole variable domain, remainder taken from reference TRBV7-6 and TRBJ2-5, is GAGVSQSPRYKVTKRGQDVALRCDPISGHVSLYWYRQALGQGPEFLTYFNYEAQQDKSGLPNDRFSAERPEGSISTLTIQRTEQRDSAMYRCASSSNSGSGETQYFGPGTRLLVL.

The count of this clone is one. The chain is built from TRBV6-5 and TRBJ2-7; 10 bases match TRBD1. Losses at the gene ends were 2 bases for V and 5 bases for J; bases not matched to a gene: 9. This CDR3 has 16 amino acids. CDR1 is MNHEY, CDR2 SVGAGI, per germline. The CDR3 sequence is CASSYDWGQGRHEQYF. The CDR3 bases are TGTGCCAGCAGTTACGACTGGGGACAGGGGAGACACGAGCAGTACTTC.

The rearrangement links TRBV20-1 to TRBJ2-2; tentative D call: TRBD2 (6 bases). With 3 bases removed from V and 7 bases from J, the gap between germline ends came to 12 bases. Germline V gives CDR1 DFQATT, CDR2 SNEGSKA (reference sequence). The CDR3 covers 13 residues. For the CDR3, the DNA is TGCAGTGCTAGTTCGGGGGAGGACGGGGAGCTGTTTTTT. This sequence encodes CSASSGEDGELFF.

The V and J genes are TRBV2 and TRBJ2-7; tentative D call: TRBD1 (6 bases). This CDR3 has 14 amino acids. Per germline, CDR1 SNHLY and CDR2 FYNNEI. V was trimmed by 5 bases and J by 0 bases, leaving 11 bases between them. The CDR3: CASSYRVSSYEQYF. The CDR3 DNA reads TGTGCCAGCAGTTACAGGGTCAGCTCCTACGAGCAGTACTTC.